The T cell receptor beta chain under discussion was sequenced for a study of blood T cells in healthy people across ages. The V gene end was trimmed by 4 bases and the J gene end by 3 bases; junction bases not matched to a gene: 11. The germline gives CDR1 SGDLS, CDR2 YYNGEE. The CDR3 sequence is 17 residues long. A second PCR, run for roughly 7 to 12 cycles, used a sample-barcoded 5' primer plus a J-beta primer mix. TCRdb fed the 5' RACE reads into MiXCR, producing one record per CDR3 protein. Of roughly 800,000 distinct CDR3 sequences listed, roughly 64% were seen once; the top ten hold about 20%. Source material: blood. V gene TRBV9 combines with J gene TRBJ2-3, with TRBD2 matching 10 bases. The receptor was isolated from a man aged 25-45 years in good health. DNA of the CDR3: TGTGCCAGCAGCTTTAGGAGCGGGAGGGCCACGACAGATACGCAGTATTTT. It yields the protein CASSFRSGRATTDTQYF.